A selection of T cell receptor beta chains follows, all from one sample in a study of cytomegalovirus exposure and HLA in healthy donors. Only in-frame clones appear in the TCRdb table, and some are missing; sequencing was by immunoSEQ multiplex PCR. Its listing shows roughly 110,000 clones. Sequencing used PBMCs. The receptors derive from a man aged 40-49 years in good health and CMV-seropositive. The CDR3 runs from the conserved cysteine through the conserved F or W. The D gene is left open where the match is weak.

v_gene	j_gene	d_gene	CDR3nt	CDR3aa
TRBV4-3	TRBJ2-3	.	TGCGCCAGCAGCCAAGATTTCGAGCGAAAAATCCCCATCACAGATACGCAGTATTTT	CASSQDFERKIPITDTQYF
TRBV7-9	TRBJ1-4	.	TGTGCCAGCAGCCCTCACTTACTCCCAACTAATGAAAAACTGTTTTTT	CASSPHLLPTNEKLFF
TRBV10-1	TRBJ2-5	.	TGCGCCAGCAGTGAAACTAGCCAAGAGACCCAGTACTTC	CASSETSQETQYF
TRBV5-1	TRBJ2-3	.	TGCGCCAGCAGCTTGGCCCCCAGACTGAGCACAGATACGCAGTATTTT	CASSLAPRLSTDTQYF
TRBV29-1	TRBJ2-5	TRBD1	TGCAGCAGTATCTACAGGGGGAAGGAGACCCAGTACTTC	CSSIYRGKETQYF
TRBV28	TRBJ2-3	.	TGTGCCAGCATCCCTCTCCTGGGCCCAGGGATAGACACAGATACGCAGTATTTT	CASIPLLGPGIDTDTQYF
TRBV4-1	TRBJ2-5	TRBD2	TGCGCCAGCAGCCTTTTAGCGGGAGGGCCTGAGGAGACCCAGTACTTC	CASSLLAGGPEETQYF
TRBV2	TRBJ2-3	TRBD2	TGTGCCAGCAGGGGAGGCGGGAGTGGAACAGATACGCAGTATTTT	CASRGGGSGTDTQYF
TRBV5-1	TRBJ2-7	TRBD2	TGCGCCAGCAGCTTTGGACTAGCGGGAGTAGCCTCCTACGAGCAGTACTTC	CASSFGLAGVASYEQYF
TRBV6-1	TRBJ2-7	.	TGTGCCAGCAGGACGGGGTACGAGCAGTACTTC	CASRTGYEQYF
TRBV19	TRBJ1-1	.	TGTGCCAGTAGTATAGACGCGGACAGGAACACTGAAGCTTTCTTT	CASSIDADRNTEAFF
TRBV4-2	TRBJ2-7	.	TGTGCCAGCAGCCAAGAAGAGGCTCAGGGGAACTACGAGCAGTACTTC	CASSQEEAQGNYEQYF
TRBV5-5	TRBJ2-1	TRBD2	TGTGCCAGCAGCTCCGGACTAGCGACATACAATGAACAGTTCTTC	CASSSGLATYNEQFF
TRBV2	TRBJ2-7	TRBD1	TGTGCCAGCAGACGAACCGGGACAGGGGACGAGCAGTACTTC	CASRRTGTGDEQYF
TRBV28	TRBJ2-7	.	TGTGCCAGCAGTTTCCCCAGTGGCGAGCAGTACTTC	CASSFPSGEQYF
TRBV2	TRBJ1-6	.	TGTGCCAGCACTCCTGAGGGAAGAGCCTCACCCCTCCACTTT	CASTPEGRASPLHF
TRBV7-2	TRBJ2-6	.	TGTGCCAGCACCGTAACAGGGCCCTCTGGGGCCAACGTCCTGACTTTC	CASTVTGPSGANVLTF
TRBV19	TRBJ1-5	.	TGTGCCAGTAGTATAGATTCCAGGGGTAGCAATCAGCCCCAGCATTTT	CASSIDSRGSNQPQHF
TRBV28	TRBJ1-1	.	TGTGCCAGCAGATCCTACACTGAAGCTTTCTTT	CASRSYTEAFF
TRBV19	TRBJ2-2	.	TGTGCCAGTAGTAGGGTTTTGGCAGGCACGAACACCGGGGAGCTGTTTTTT	CASSRVLAGTNTGELFF
TRBV9	TRBJ2-7	TRBD2	TGTGCCAGCAGCGCCCAACTAGCGGTCGGCGAGCAGTACTTC	CASSAQLAVGEQYF
TRBV11-2	TRBJ2-7	TRBD2	TGTGCCAGCAGCTTAGGCCCCACTAGCGGATCCTACGAGCAGTACTTC	CASSLGPTSGSYEQYF
TRBV9	TRBJ2-4	.	TGTGCCAGCAGCCCCCCCGGGGCCAAAAACATTCAGTACTTC	CASSPPGAKNIQYF